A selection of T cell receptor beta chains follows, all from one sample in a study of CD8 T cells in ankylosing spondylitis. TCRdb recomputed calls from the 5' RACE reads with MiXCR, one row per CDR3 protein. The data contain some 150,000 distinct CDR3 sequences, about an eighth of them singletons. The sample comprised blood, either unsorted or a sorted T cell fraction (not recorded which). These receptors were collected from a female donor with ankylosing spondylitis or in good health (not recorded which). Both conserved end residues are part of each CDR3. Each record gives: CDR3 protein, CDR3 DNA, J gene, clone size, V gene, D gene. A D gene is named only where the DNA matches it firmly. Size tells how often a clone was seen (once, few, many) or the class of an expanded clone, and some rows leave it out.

CDR3aa: CSVDGVPGELFF
CDR3nt: TGCAGCGTTGATGGGGTACCCGGGGAGCTGTTTTTT
j_gene: TRBJ2-2
abundance: -
v_gene: TRBV29-1
d_gene: -

CDR3aa: CASILRDGGNTIYF
CDR3nt: TGTGCCAGCATCCTCCGGGACGGCGGAAACACCATATATTTT
j_gene: TRBJ1-3
abundance: many
v_gene: TRBV7-9
d_gene: -

CDR3aa: CSARDITGWYNQPQHF
CDR3nt: TGCAGTGCTAGAGATATAACAGGGTGGTACAATCAGCCCCAGCATTTT
j_gene: TRBJ1-5
abundance: many
v_gene: TRBV20-1
d_gene: -

CDR3aa: CSAGRATGELFF
CDR3nt: TGCAGTGCTGGTCGGGCCACCGGGGAGCTGTTTTTT
j_gene: TRBJ2-2
abundance: many
v_gene: TRBV20-1
d_gene: -

CDR3aa: CASSLKGAGQETQYF
CDR3nt: TGTGCCAGCAGTTTAAAAGGAGCGGGACAAGAGACCCAGTACTTC
j_gene: TRBJ2-5
abundance: many
v_gene: TRBV12-3/TRBV12-4
d_gene: TRBD2

CDR3aa: CASSVRDRSYNEQFF
CDR3nt: TGTGCCAGCAGCGTTCGGGACAGGTCCTACAATGAGCAGTTCTTC
j_gene: TRBJ2-1
abundance: many
v_gene: TRBV9
d_gene: TRBD1

CDR3aa: CASRLAGGAGELFF
CDR3nt: TGTGCCAGCAGACTAGCGGGGGGGGCCGGGGAGCTGTTTTTT
j_gene: TRBJ2-2
abundance: many
v_gene: TRBV7-2
d_gene: TRBD2

CDR3aa: CASSPVSEGSYEQYF
CDR3nt: TGTGCCAGCAGCCCAGTTTCCGAGGGTTCCTACGAGCAGTACTTC
j_gene: TRBJ2-7
abundance: many
v_gene: TRBV6-1
d_gene: -

CDR3aa: CASSIAGDPETQYF
CDR3nt: TGTGCCAGTAGTATAGCCGGGGACCCAGAGACCCAGTACTTC
j_gene: TRBJ2-5
abundance: many
v_gene: TRBV19
d_gene: -

CDR3aa: CASTGRALPYNEQFF
CDR3nt: TGTGCCAGCACTGGGAGGGCCCTCCCCTACAATGAGCAGTTCTTC
j_gene: TRBJ2-1
abundance: many
v_gene: TRBV6-1
d_gene: TRBD2

CDR3aa: CASTSGGNTGELFF
CDR3nt: TGTGCCAGCACCTCCGGGGGAAACACCGGGGAGCTGTTTTTT
j_gene: TRBJ2-2
abundance: many
v_gene: TRBV12-3/TRBV12-4
d_gene: -

CDR3aa: CAISVTREGYGYTF
CDR3nt: TGTGCCATCAGTGTAACCAGGGAGGGGTATGGCTACACCTTC
j_gene: TRBJ1-2
abundance: many
v_gene: TRBV10-3
d_gene: -

CDR3aa: CSAYSGTGEGYTF
CDR3nt: TGCAGTGCTTATTCGGGGACAGGGGAAGGCTACACCTTC
j_gene: TRBJ1-2
abundance: few
v_gene: TRBV20-1
d_gene: TRBD1

CDR3aa: CASSSSDSYGYTF
CDR3nt: TGCGCCAGCAGCTCTTCCGACAGCTATGGCTACACCTTC
j_gene: TRBJ1-2
abundance: many
v_gene: TRBV5-1
d_gene: -

CDR3aa: CASSYTAGEYNEQFF
CDR3nt: TGTGCCAGCAGTTACACAGCGGGAGAGTACAATGAGCAGTTCTTC
j_gene: TRBJ2-1
abundance: many
v_gene: TRBV6-5
d_gene: TRBD2

CDR3aa: CASTPSRGGRAFF
CDR3nt: TGTGCCAGCACCCCCAGTAGGGGAGGGAGAGCTTTCTTT
j_gene: TRBJ1-1
abundance: -
v_gene: TRBV11-3
d_gene: -

CDR3aa: CASKGGAYQETQYF
CDR3nt: TGTGCCAGCAAAGGGGGAGCGTACCAAGAGACCCAGTACTTC
j_gene: TRBJ2-5
abundance: few
v_gene: TRBV28
d_gene: -

CDR3aa: CSARDPARAYSNQPQHF
CDR3nt: TGCAGTGCTAGAGATCCGGCCAGGGCCTATAGCAATCAGCCCCAGCATTTT
j_gene: TRBJ1-5
abundance: many
v_gene: TRBV20-1
d_gene: -

CDR3aa: CAISESGSGPWQYF
CDR3nt: TGTGCCATCAGTGAGTCGGGATCAGGCCCTTGGCAGTATTTT
j_gene: TRBJ2-3
abundance: many
v_gene: TRBV10-3
d_gene: -

CDR3aa: CASSYSGGTYNEQFF
CDR3nt: TGTGCCAGCAGCTATAGCGGGGGGACCTACAATGAGCAGTTCTTC
j_gene: TRBJ2-1
abundance: -
v_gene: TRBV7-2
d_gene: TRBD2

CDR3aa: CASRGGQSTNEKLFF
CDR3nt: TGTGCCAGCAGGGGAGGACAGTCAACTAATGAAAAACTGTTTTTT
j_gene: TRBJ1-4
abundance: many
v_gene: TRBV25-1
d_gene: -

CDR3aa: CASSFRSGGSYEQYF
CDR3nt: TGTGCCAGCAGTTTCAGGAGCGGGGGGTCCTACGAGCAGTACTTC
j_gene: TRBJ2-7
abundance: many
v_gene: TRBV12-3/TRBV12-4
d_gene: TRBD2

CDR3aa: CASSLDSDSNQPQHF
CDR3nt: TGCGCCAGCAGCTTGGACAGCGATAGCAATCAGCCCCAGCATTTT
j_gene: TRBJ1-5
abundance: many
v_gene: TRBV5-1
d_gene: -

CDR3aa: CASSIRTSHGEQYF
CDR3nt: TGTGCCAGCAGCATTCGGACTAGCCACGGGGAGCAGTACTTC
j_gene: TRBJ2-7
abundance: many
v_gene: TRBV7-8
d_gene: TRBD2

CDR3aa: CASSPLPQYEQYF
CDR3nt: TGTGCCAGCTCACCACTTCCCCAATACGAGCAGTACTTC
j_gene: TRBJ2-7
abundance: many
v_gene: TRBV18
d_gene: -

CDR3aa: CASSLAGQGLTEAFF
CDR3nt: TGTGCCAGCAGCTTAGCGGGCCAGGGACTCACTGAAGCTTTCTTT
j_gene: TRBJ1-1
abundance: many
v_gene: TRBV7-2
d_gene: -

CDR3aa: CASSWAGSTDTQYF
CDR3nt: TGTGCCAGCAGCTGGGCGGGAAGCACAGATACGCAGTATTTT
j_gene: TRBJ2-3
abundance: few
v_gene: TRBV14
d_gene: -

CDR3aa: CASSGQGYEKLFF
CDR3nt: TGTGCCAGCAGTGGACAGGGGTATGAAAAACTGTTTTTT
j_gene: TRBJ1-4
abundance: many
v_gene: TRBV12-3/TRBV12-4
d_gene: TRBD1

CDR3aa: CASSLGGANTGELFF
CDR3nt: TGTGCCAGCAGCTTAGGAGGGGCGAACACCGGGGAGCTGTTTTTT
j_gene: TRBJ2-2
abundance: -
v_gene: TRBV7-3
d_gene: -

CDR3aa: CASSQGFRDANEKLFF
CDR3nt: TGCGCCAGCAGCCAAGGCTTCCGGGACGCAAATGAAAAACTGTTTTTT
j_gene: TRBJ1-4
abundance: -
v_gene: TRBV4-1
d_gene: -

CDR3aa: CASSFATSGRGDNEQFF
CDR3nt: TGTGCCAGCAGCTTCGCTACTAGCGGGAGGGGGGACAATGAGCAGTTCTTC
j_gene: TRBJ2-1
abundance: -
v_gene: TRBV7-9
d_gene: TRBD2

CDR3aa: CASTGLRRETQYF
CDR3nt: TGTGCCAGCACCGGACTCCGGCGGGAGACCCAGTACTTC
j_gene: TRBJ2-5
abundance: many
v_gene: TRBV2
d_gene: -

CDR3aa: CASSLEPPPDTQYF
CDR3nt: TGCGCCAGCAGCTTGGAACCCCCCCCAGATACGCAGTATTTT
j_gene: TRBJ2-3
abundance: many
v_gene: TRBV5-1
d_gene: -

CDR3aa: CASSQGGQNNQPQHF
CDR3nt: TGTGCCAGCAGCCAGGGTGGGCAGAACAATCAGCCCCAGCATTTT
j_gene: TRBJ1-5
abundance: many
v_gene: TRBV5-5
d_gene: -

CDR3aa: CASSLGATTNEKLFF
CDR3nt: TGCGCCAGCAGCTTGGGGGCTACAACTAATGAAAAACTGTTTTTT
j_gene: TRBJ1-4
abundance: many
v_gene: TRBV5-1
d_gene: -

CDR3aa: CASSPGTIQETQYF
CDR3nt: TGCGCCAGCAGCCCTGGGACTATACAAGAGACCCAGTACTTC
j_gene: TRBJ2-5
abundance: many
v_gene: TRBV5-1
d_gene: TRBD2

CDR3aa: CASRQGENTGELFF
CDR3nt: TGTGCCAGCCGACAGGGGGAGAACACCGGGGAGCTGTTTTTT
j_gene: TRBJ2-2
abundance: many
v_gene: TRBV18
d_gene: TRBD1

CDR3aa: CASSRNREVGYTF
CDR3nt: TGTGCCAGCTCACGGAACAGGGAGGTTGGCTACACCTTC
j_gene: TRBJ1-2
abundance: many
v_gene: TRBV18
d_gene: -

CDR3aa: CAISDEKNTEAFF
CDR3nt: TGTGCCATCAGTGACGAGAAGAACACTGAAGCTTTCTTT
j_gene: TRBJ1-1
abundance: -
v_gene: TRBV10-3
d_gene: -